This T cell receptor (beta chain) was documented in a study of radiation and T cells in renal cell carcinoma. Generated by immunoSEQ multiplex PCR, the TCRdb table keeps only in-frame clones and is missing some. The sample contains approximately 100,000 clones, roughly 90% of which appear only once. V lost 0 bases and J 3 bases, leaving 7 bases between the germline ends. There are 14 residues in the CDR3. The germline V gene has CDR1 SGHAT and CDR2 FQNNGV. With regard to this clone: Other DNA sequences in the same sample also yield this CDR3.

Time point noted: baseline pretreatment blood. Stated treatment: 15 Gy SBRT to primary tumor, nephrectomy 4 weeks later. Blood was sampled at baseline, 2 weeks and 4 weeks after SBRT. The chain is built from TRBV11-2 and TRBJ2-3; D is unresolved. The specimen comprised blood, sampled from a patient whose treatment included radiotherapy and nephrectomy. This receptor was taken from a man aged 50 to 59 with renal cell carcinoma. The CDR3 here is CASSLEGLTDTQYF. The DNA of the CDR3 is TGTGCCAGCAGCTTAGAAGGGCTAACAGATACGCAGTATTTT.